A selection of T cell receptor beta chains follows, all from one sample in a study of cytomegalovirus exposure and HLA in healthy donors. Data came from immunoSEQ multiplex PCR; TCRdb stores just in-frame clones and leaves some out. In the table there are some 98,000 clones, around four fifths of which are singletons. The sequencing sample was made of PBMCs. These receptors were obtained from a female donor in good health and CMV-seropositive. Each CDR3 is given with its conserved first and last residue.

v_gene,j_gene,CDR3aa
TRBV29-1,TRBJ1-3,CSVVPSGNTIYF
TRBV29-1,TRBJ2-1,CSVCGEYNEQFF
TRBV18,TRBJ1-4,CASSPIQTVATNEKLFF
TRBV5-1,TRBJ2-2,CASSLLTSGNTGELFF
TRBV19,TRBJ1-5,CASSIGGLSNQPQHF
TRBV5-1,TRBJ1-2,CASSSQREGGYELGYTF
TRBV6-5,TRBJ1-5,CASSPGGQQPQHF
TRBV11-2,TRBJ1-4,CASSLWTEEKLFF
TRBV6-1,TRBJ2-5,CASSESFQETQYF
TRBV2,TRBJ2-5,CASSQGLAGDPGETQYF
TRBV7-8,TRBJ2-2,CASSSHLGDAGELFF
TRBV5-1,TRBJ2-5,CASSSRTSGAPSETQYF
TRBV11-1,TRBJ2-3,CASSLPAGSWADTQYF
TRBV19,TRBJ2-1,CASSTRLAGANEQFF
TRBV9,TRBJ2-3,CASSGGTDTQYF
TRBV15,TRBJ1-3,CATSRVTGSGNTIYF
TRBV11-2,TRBJ2-6,CASSLRDRDISGANVLTF
TRBV5-4,TRBJ2-1,CASSPGGANEQFF
TRBV29-1,TRBJ1-2,CSVGTGGFDGYTF
TRBV14,TRBJ2-1,CASSNLAGEGNEQFF
TRBV7-2,TRBJ2-1,CASSLGGDREQFF
TRBV6-5,TRBJ2-1,CASSAGLAGEQFF
TRBV2,TRBJ1-2,CASRDQLRTLYGYTF